The subject of this entry is one TCR beta chain. The target antigen is unknown. V lost 6 bases and J lost 4; bases outside the gene matches: 8. Germline V gene sequence: CDR1 MDHEN, CDR2 SYDVKM. The CDR3 consists of 16 residues. The data were taken from a study of OX40 agonist ivuxolimab in advanced cancers. Study-wide results and limits: Clonal expansion from baseline to week 6 occurred in both CD4+ and CD8+ T cells. CD4+ T cells averaged fewer expanded clones than CD8+ T cells.

The protocol was immunoSEQ multiplex PCR, while the TCRdb copy is restricted to in-frame clones and leaves out a portion. The sample consists of about 58,000 clones, 70% to 80% of them appearing once. The source of this sequence is an adult with an advanced solid tumor such as melanoma, head and neck, liver or kidney cancer. V is TRBV28 and J is TRBJ2-2, with TRBD1 identical over 10 bases. Sequences were derived from CD4+ or CD8+ T cells sorted from blood, sampled in a trial of the OX40 agonist ivuxolimab. The CDR3 DNA reads as TGTGCCAGCAGCCCCCTCCGGACAGGGGGCACCGGGGAGCTGTTTTTT. Amino acid sequence: CASSPLRTGGTGELFF.